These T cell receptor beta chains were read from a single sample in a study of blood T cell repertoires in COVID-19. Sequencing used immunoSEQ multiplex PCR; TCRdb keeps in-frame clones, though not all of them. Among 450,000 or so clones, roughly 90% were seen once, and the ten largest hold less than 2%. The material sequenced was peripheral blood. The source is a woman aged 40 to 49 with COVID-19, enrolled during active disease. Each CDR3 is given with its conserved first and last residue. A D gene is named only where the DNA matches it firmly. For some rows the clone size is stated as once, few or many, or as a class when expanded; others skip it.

CDR3aa: CASSLPSGGASGELFF
CDR3nt: TGTGCCAGCAGCTTACCTAGCGGGGGGGCCAGCGGGGAGCTGTTTTTT
abundance: NA
v_gene: TRBV7-9
d_gene: TRBD2
j_gene: TRBJ2-2

CDR3aa: CASSERTGLNSPLHF
CDR3nt: TGTGCCAGCAGCGAGAGGACAGGTCTAAATTCACCCCTCCACTTT
abundance: NA
v_gene: TRBV7-9
d_gene: TRBD1
j_gene: TRBJ1-6

CDR3aa: CASSPQSWDYSYNEQFF
CDR3nt: TGTGCCAGCAGCCCACAGTCCTGGGACTACTCCTACAATGAGCAGTTCTTC
abundance: NA
v_gene: TRBV7-6
d_gene: TRBD2
j_gene: TRBJ2-1

CDR3aa: CASSSVQVIYQPQHF
CDR3nt: TGTGCCAGCAGTTCCGTACAAGTTATCTATCAGCCCCAGCATTTT
abundance: NA
v_gene: TRBV28
d_gene: NA
j_gene: TRBJ1-5

CDR3aa: CASSGGGSPLHF
CDR3nt: TGTGCCAGCAGCGGGGGAGGTTCACCCCTCCACTTT
abundance: few
v_gene: TRBV9
d_gene: NA
j_gene: TRBJ1-6

CDR3aa: CASSLGGTGELFF
CDR3nt: TGTGCCAGCAGCTTGGGGGGTACCGGGGAGCTGTTTTTT
abundance: NA
v_gene: TRBV7-9
d_gene: NA
j_gene: TRBJ2-2

CDR3aa: CATRTTSGGATDTQYF
CDR3nt: TGTGCCACCAGAACGACTAGCGGGGGGGCCACAGATACGCAGTATTTT
abundance: NA
v_gene: TRBV15
d_gene: TRBD2
j_gene: TRBJ2-3

CDR3aa: CASSARGLPARTEAFF
CDR3nt: TGTGCCAGCAGTGCTCGGGGTCTCCCCGCTAGGACTGAAGCTTTCTTT
abundance: NA
v_gene: TRBV6-6
d_gene: NA
j_gene: TRBJ1-1

CDR3aa: CASSSGSRGDTEAFF
CDR3nt: TGTGCCAGCAGTTCCGGAAGCAGGGGGGACACTGAAGCTTTCTTT
abundance: NA
v_gene: TRBV28
d_gene: TRBD1
j_gene: TRBJ1-1

CDR3aa: CASHALAGDKGYNEQFF
CDR3nt: TGTGCCAGCCACGCTCTCGCGGGAGATAAAGGCTACAATGAGCAGTTCTTC
abundance: NA
v_gene: TRBV2
d_gene: TRBD2
j_gene: TRBJ2-1

CDR3aa: CASSTAKTGNQPQHF
CDR3nt: TGTGCCAGCAGCACCGCTAAGACTGGCAATCAGCCCCAGCATTTT
abundance: NA
v_gene: TRBV28
d_gene: NA
j_gene: TRBJ1-5

CDR3aa: CASSQPTGWQINYGYTF
CDR3nt: TGCGCCAGCAGTCAACCGACGGGTTGGCAGATCAACTATGGCTACACCTTC
abundance: NA
v_gene: TRBV23-1
d_gene: NA
j_gene: TRBJ1-2

CDR3aa: CASSWTGGNSPLHF
CDR3nt: TGTGCCAGCAGTTGGACAGGTGGTAATTCACCCCTCCACTTT
abundance: NA
v_gene: TRBV27
d_gene: TRBD1
j_gene: TRBJ1-6

CDR3aa: CASSAGQGITEAFF
CDR3nt: TGTGCCAGCAGCGCAGGACAGGGTATAACTGAAGCTTTCTTT
abundance: NA
v_gene: TRBV3-1/TRBV3-2
d_gene: TRBD1
j_gene: TRBJ1-1

CDR3aa: CASSERGTGYSPLHF
CDR3nt: TGCGCCAGCAGTGAAAGGGGGACAGGGTATTCACCCCTCCACTTT
abundance: NA
v_gene: TRBV10-2
d_gene: TRBD1
j_gene: TRBJ1-6

CDR3aa: CATSEHGGAGTDTQYF
CDR3nt: TGTGCCACCAGCGAACATGGGGGGGCCGGCACAGATACGCAGTATTTT
abundance: NA
v_gene: TRBV15
d_gene: NA
j_gene: TRBJ2-3

CDR3aa: CASSPEGTSGRDGEQFF
CDR3nt: TGTGCCAGCAGCCCCGAGGGGACTAGCGGGAGAGATGGTGAGCAGTTCTTC
abundance: NA
v_gene: TRBV7-9
d_gene: TRBD2
j_gene: TRBJ2-1

CDR3aa: CASRLNSNYGYTF
CDR3nt: TGTGCCAGCAGATTGAACTCTAACTATGGCTACACCTTC
abundance: NA
v_gene: TRBV28
d_gene: NA
j_gene: TRBJ1-2

CDR3aa: CSAMTGFGEIAKNIQYF
CDR3nt: TGCAGCGCCATGACAGGGTTCGGGGAGATAGCCAAAAACATTCAGTACTTC
abundance: NA
v_gene: TRBV29-1
d_gene: TRBD1
j_gene: TRBJ2-4

CDR3aa: CASSSDRGRTEGYTF
CDR3nt: TGTGCCAGCAGCTCAGACAGGGGGCGTACGGAAGGCTACACCTTC
abundance: NA
v_gene: TRBV7-2
d_gene: TRBD1
j_gene: TRBJ1-2

CDR3aa: CASSLSGERGQPQHF
CDR3nt: TGTGCCAGCAGCTTATCAGGGGAAAGGGGACAGCCCCAGCATTTT
abundance: NA
v_gene: TRBV11-2
d_gene: NA
j_gene: TRBJ1-5

CDR3aa: CASSFSAGTNQPQHF
CDR3nt: TGTGCCAGCAGTTTCTCAGCAGGTACCAATCAGCCCCAGCATTTT
abundance: NA
v_gene: TRBV28
d_gene: NA
j_gene: TRBJ1-5

CDR3aa: CASSPRTGKVLGGYTF
CDR3nt: TGTGCCAGCAGTCCGCGGACGGGGAAAGTATTAGGGGGCTACACCTTC
abundance: once
v_gene: TRBV28
d_gene: NA
j_gene: TRBJ1-2

CDR3aa: CASSPRGGGSEQYF
CDR3nt: TGTGCCAGCAGTCCCCGAGGGGGTGGGAGCGAGCAGTACTTC
abundance: NA
v_gene: TRBV28
d_gene: NA
j_gene: TRBJ2-7

CDR3aa: CASGGHRNQPQHF
CDR3nt: TGTGCCAGCGGGGGACACCGCAATCAGCCCCAGCATTTT
abundance: NA
v_gene: TRBV27
d_gene: NA
j_gene: TRBJ1-5

CDR3aa: CASSHRGTAEQFF
CDR3nt: TGTGCCAGCTCACACAGGGGGACGGCTGAGCAGTTCTTC
abundance: NA
v_gene: TRBV18
d_gene: TRBD1
j_gene: TRBJ2-1